The present T cell receptor beta chain was sequenced within a study of vaccination and CD4 T cells after COVID-19 (dated by TCRdb to between 2020 and 2023). Study-wide context: Convalescent patients had a positive SARS-CoV-2 result on nasal swab PCR, and of these patients, nine had mild disease and one had severe disease. Overlapping spike peptide pools from SARS-CoV-2 and from the common cold coronaviruses HCoV-NL63, HCoV-OC43 and HCoV-229E were used as culture stimuli. Six males and four females were included in the convalescent cohort, with two Hispanic individuals, seven Caucasians, two Asians and one multiracial person represented. In 10 COVID-19 convalescent patients and a few infection-naive healthy vaccine recipients, researchers compared the spike-specific CD4+ TCR repertoire from before mRNA vaccination with the repertoire from after. Control cultures received a CEFX viral epitope pool as the positive control, an HIV-1 Nef peptide pool as the negative control, or no peptide. Post-vaccine blood samples were obtained a median of around 67 days after the second vaccine dose, with a range of 14 to 241 days. Post-COVID blood samples were collected from convalescent patients a median of around 96 days after diagnosis, with a range of roughly 30 to 161 days. Two doses of either the Pfizer-BioNTech BNT162b2 vaccine (n=8) or the Moderna mRNA-1273 vaccine (n=2) were administered to participants.

The germline V gene provides CDR1 MNHNS and CDR2 SASEGT. From the cysteine through the phenylalanine, the CDR3 covers 21 amino acids. The retained sequence is limited to the CDR3, 63 bases, with the frame set at the first base. V is pruned by 6 bases and J by 0 bases, leaving 21 bases of the junction without a gene match. Library construction relied on PCR. At the Johns Hopkins FTIC core, DNA from the cultured CD4+ T cells underwent TCR sequencing with the Oncomine TCR Beta short-read assay. Genomic DNA was extracted from the cultured CD4+ T cells with the QIAamp micro DNA kit. The Oncomine TCR Beta libraries from cultured CD4+ T cells were pooled using unique dual indexes and then sequenced on an Illumina iSeq 100. In the authors' own workflow: Non-productive sequences were filtered out, and CDR3s that did not start with C, did not end with F or W, or were shorter than 7 amino acids were discarded. Antigen-specific clonotypes were identified using the MANAFEST web application through comparison of peptide-stimulated wells with reference and other culture wells. An FDR below 0.05, an odds ratio above 5, and a productive frequency above 0.1% in at least two of three replicate wells were required for clones to be considered positive. A clonotype was classed as cross-reactive if the clonotype showed significant expansion both in SARS-CoV-2 spike wells and in at least one common cold coronavirus spike condition. Using R version 3.6.1, CDR3 homology was evaluated through Levenshtein distances (stringdist) along with unrooted phylogenetic trees (ape). TCRdb reran the public reads through fastp at Q25 and MiXCR, keeping productive beta chains. Here each entry gathers all rows of one CDR3 protein and keeps the most common genes and DNA. These V and J calls are TCRdb output, not the study's own analysis. The sample includes 11,000 or so distinct CDR3 sequences, with approximately 57% observed a single time. 10% to 15% of the sample is held by the ten biggest clonotypes.

Explained via the paper, the treatment or condition label denotes: roughly 10-day PBMC culture with coronavirus spike peptide pools or control peptides (ViraFEST assay). The study used the ViraFEST assay, which expanded antigen-specific T cells with peptide pools and then identified expanded clonotypes by TCR sequencing. The convalescent patients' positive SARS-CoV-2 PCR tests fell between March and December 2020, which was before the Alpha, Beta and Delta variants emerged in the United States. Approximately 1.8 million PBMCs per well were cultured in IMDM with about 5% human AB serum and 8.5 to 10 IU/ml IL-2, plus 10 ug/ml peptide pools. On days 3 and 7, half of the culture medium was replaced with fresh IL-2-containing medium. Once the cells had been in culture for less than 11 days, the EasySep CD4+ T cell isolation kit was used to isolate CD4+ T cells by negative selection. Ficoll-Paque Plus gradient centrifugation was used to isolate PBMCs from whole blood, and the isolated PBMCs were then either used fresh or cryopreserved at -140C. Culture conditions were generally each tested in triplicate wells.

About this clonotype itself: There is no known antigen for this receptor. It has no much larger one-base neighbor in the sample; base qualities were not kept.

Broader findings and caveats from the paper: The study included relatively few convalescent patients and did not analyze early timepoints after natural infection. The median number of SARS-CoV-2-reactive clonotypes rose from about 19 after infection to 38 after vaccination, but the change was not significant. Among convalescent patients, a median about 90% of the SARS-CoV-2-reactive clones seen after vaccination appeared only after vaccination, which suggests priming specific to the vaccine. Nearly all vaccine-specific clones in convalescent patients (304 of 307) were mono-reactive for SARS-CoV-2 spike rather than cross-reactive with common cold coronaviruses.

The TCR was taken from a human donor who had recovered from COVID-19. The chain is made from TRBV6-1 and TRBJ1-1, and 11 junctional nucleotides match TRBD1. Sample: CD4+ T cells from blood, cultured in vitro. Here the CDR3 is given as CASRNKAGTGGTHALNTEAFF. The base sequence is TGTGCCAGCAGGAATAAAGCCGGGACAGGGGGAACCCATGCTTTGAACACTGAAGCTTTCTTT.